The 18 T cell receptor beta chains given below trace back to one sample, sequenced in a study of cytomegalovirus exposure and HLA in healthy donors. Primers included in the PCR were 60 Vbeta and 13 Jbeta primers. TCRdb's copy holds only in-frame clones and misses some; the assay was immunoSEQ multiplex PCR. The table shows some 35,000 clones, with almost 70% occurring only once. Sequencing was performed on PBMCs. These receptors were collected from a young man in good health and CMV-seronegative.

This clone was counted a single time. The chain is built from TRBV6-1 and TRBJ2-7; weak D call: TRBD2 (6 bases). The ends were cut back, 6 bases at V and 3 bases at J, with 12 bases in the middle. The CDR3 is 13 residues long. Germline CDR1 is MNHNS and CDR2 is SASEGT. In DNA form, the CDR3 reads TGTGCCAGCAGGATGGGCGGGAACTACGAGCAGTACTTC. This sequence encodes CASRMGGNYEQYF.

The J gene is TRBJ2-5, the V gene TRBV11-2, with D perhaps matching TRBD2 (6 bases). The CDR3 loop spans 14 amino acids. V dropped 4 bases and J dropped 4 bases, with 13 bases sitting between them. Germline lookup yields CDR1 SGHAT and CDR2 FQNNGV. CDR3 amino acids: CASSSGVLRETQYF. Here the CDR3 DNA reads TGTGCCAGCAGCTCGGGGGTTCTGAGAGAGACCCAGTACTTC.

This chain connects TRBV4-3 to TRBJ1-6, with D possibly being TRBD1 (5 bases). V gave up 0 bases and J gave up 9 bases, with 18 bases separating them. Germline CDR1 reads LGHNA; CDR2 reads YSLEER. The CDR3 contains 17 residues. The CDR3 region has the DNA TGCGCCAGCAGCCAAGAGGGTGCGGGGGTTTTTGGTTCACCCCTCCACTTT. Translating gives CASSQEGAGVFGSPLHF.

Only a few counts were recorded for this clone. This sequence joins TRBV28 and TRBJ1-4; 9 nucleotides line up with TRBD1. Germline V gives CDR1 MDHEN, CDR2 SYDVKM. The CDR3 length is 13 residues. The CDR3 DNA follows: TGTGCTACTTCCGGGACAGGGAGTGAAAAACTGTTTTTT. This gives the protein CATSGTGSEKLFF. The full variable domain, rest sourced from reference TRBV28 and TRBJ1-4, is DVKVTQSSRYLVKRTGEKVFLECVQDMDHENMFWYRQDPGLGLRLIYFSYDVKMKEKGDIPEGYSVSREKKERFSLILESASTNQTSMYLCATSGTGSEKLFFGSGTQLSVL.

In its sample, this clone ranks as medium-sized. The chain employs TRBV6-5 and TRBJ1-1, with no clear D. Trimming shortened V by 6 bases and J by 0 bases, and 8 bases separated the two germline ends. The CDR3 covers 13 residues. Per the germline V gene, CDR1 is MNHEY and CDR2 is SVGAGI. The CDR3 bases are TGTGCCAGCAGAACTCAAATGAACACTGAAGCTTTCTTT. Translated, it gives CASRTQMNTEAFF.

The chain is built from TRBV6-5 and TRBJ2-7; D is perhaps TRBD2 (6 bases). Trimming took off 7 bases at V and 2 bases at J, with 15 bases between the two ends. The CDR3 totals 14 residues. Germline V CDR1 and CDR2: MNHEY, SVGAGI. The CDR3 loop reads CASTRGTATYEQYF. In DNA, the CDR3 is TGTGCCAGCACCCGGGGGACTGCCACCTACGAGCAGTACTTC.

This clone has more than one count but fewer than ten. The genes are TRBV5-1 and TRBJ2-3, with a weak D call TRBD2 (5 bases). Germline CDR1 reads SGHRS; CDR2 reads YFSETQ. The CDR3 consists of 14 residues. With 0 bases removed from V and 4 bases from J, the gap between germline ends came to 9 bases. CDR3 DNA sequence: TGCGCCAGCAGCTTGGAAGGAGGTCCAGATACGCAGTATTTT. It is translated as CASSLEGGPDTQYF.

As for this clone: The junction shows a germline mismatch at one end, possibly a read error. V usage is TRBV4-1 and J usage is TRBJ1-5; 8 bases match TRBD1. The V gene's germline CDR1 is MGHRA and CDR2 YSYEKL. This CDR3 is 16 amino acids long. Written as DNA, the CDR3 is TGCGCCAGCAGCCAAGTAATGGACAGGGACAATCGGCCCCAGCATTTT. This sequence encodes CASSQVMDRDNRPQHF.

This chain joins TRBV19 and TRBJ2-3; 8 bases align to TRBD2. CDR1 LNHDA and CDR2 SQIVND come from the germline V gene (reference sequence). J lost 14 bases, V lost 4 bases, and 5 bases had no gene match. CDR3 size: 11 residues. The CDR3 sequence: CASSNSGERYF. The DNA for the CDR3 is TGTGCCAGTAGTAATAGCGGGGAACGGTATTTT.

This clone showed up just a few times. The CDR3 here is CASSETSGGTGELFF. CDR3 nucleotide sequence: TGTGCCAGCAGCGAGACTAGCGGTGGGACCGGGGAGCTGTTTTTT. The V and J genes are TRBV7-9 and TRBJ2-2; TRBD2 matches 9 bases. The trim removed 5 bases at V and 5 bases at J, leaving 6 bases unmatched. This CDR3 has 15 residues. Looked up from germline, CDR1 is SEHNR and CDR2 is FQNEAQ (reference sequence).

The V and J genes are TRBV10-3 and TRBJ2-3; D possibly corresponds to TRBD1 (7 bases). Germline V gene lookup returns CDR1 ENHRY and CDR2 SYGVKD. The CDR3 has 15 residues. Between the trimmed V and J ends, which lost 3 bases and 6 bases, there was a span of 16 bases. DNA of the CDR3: TGTGCCATCAGTGAAGGGTCAGGGGGGCGGGATACGCAGTATTTT. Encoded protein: CAISEGSGGRDTQYF.

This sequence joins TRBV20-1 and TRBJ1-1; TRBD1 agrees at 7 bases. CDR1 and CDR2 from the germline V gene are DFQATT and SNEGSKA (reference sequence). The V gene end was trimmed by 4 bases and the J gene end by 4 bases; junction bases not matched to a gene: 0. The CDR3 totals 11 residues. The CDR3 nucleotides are TGCAGTGCTACAGGGGGCACTGAAGCTTTCTTT. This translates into CSATGGTEAFF.

The CDR3 DNA sequence: TGTGCCAGCAATACCGGGACAGACTATCAGCCCCAGCATTTT. Translation gives CASNTGTDYQPQHF. The chain is built from TRBV6-1 and TRBJ1-5, with 7 bases aligning to TRBD1. The CDR3 extends over 14 amino acids. Germline loops: CDR1 MNHNS, CDR2 SASEGT. The ends lost 7 bases at V and 5 bases at J; junction bases unmatched: 8.

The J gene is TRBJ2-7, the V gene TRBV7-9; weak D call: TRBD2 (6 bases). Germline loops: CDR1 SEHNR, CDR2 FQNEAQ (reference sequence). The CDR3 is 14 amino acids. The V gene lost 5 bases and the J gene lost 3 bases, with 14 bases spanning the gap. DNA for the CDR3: TGTGCCAGCAGCCCGCGGGACTTCCACTACGAGCAGTACTTC. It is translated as CASSPRDFHYEQYF.

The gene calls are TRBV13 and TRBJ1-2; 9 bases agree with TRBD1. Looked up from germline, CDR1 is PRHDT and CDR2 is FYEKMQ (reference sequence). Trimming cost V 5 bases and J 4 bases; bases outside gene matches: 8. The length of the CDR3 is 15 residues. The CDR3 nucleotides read TGTGCCAGCAGCCCATCGGGACAGGGACTCTATGGCTACACCTTC. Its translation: CASSPSGQGLYGYTF.

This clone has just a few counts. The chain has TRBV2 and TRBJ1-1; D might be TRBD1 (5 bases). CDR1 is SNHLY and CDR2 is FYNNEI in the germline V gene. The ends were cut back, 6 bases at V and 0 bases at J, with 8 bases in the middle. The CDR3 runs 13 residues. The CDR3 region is CASRDILNTEAFF. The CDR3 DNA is TGTGCCAGCAGGGACATCCTGAACACTGAAGCTTTCTTT.

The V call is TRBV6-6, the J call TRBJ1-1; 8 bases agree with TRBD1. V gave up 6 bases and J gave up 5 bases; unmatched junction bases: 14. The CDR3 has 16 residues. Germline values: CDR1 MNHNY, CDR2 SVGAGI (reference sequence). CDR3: CASSSGRQGRWTEAFF. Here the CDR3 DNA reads TGTGCCAGCAGCTCCGGACGACAGGGGCGGTGGACTGAAGCTTTCTTT.

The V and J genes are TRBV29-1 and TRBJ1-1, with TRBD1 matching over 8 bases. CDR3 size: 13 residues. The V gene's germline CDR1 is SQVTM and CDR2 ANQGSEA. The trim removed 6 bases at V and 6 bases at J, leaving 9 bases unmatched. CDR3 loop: CSVGQGGGSEAFF. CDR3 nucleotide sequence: TGCAGCGTCGGACAGGGCGGAGGGTCTGAAGCTTTCTTT.